This passage covers 22 T cell receptor beta chains from one sample sequenced in a study of T cell responses to AZD1222 COVID-19 vaccine. Sequencing used immunoSEQ multiplex PCR; TCRdb keeps in-frame clones, though not all of them. The sample has roughly 190,000 clones; 93% are singletons. The sequenced sample was peripheral blood, obtained on day 0 of AZD1222 vaccination. All receptors derive from an adult in good health.

The chain recombines TRBV18 with TRBJ1-1; D call uncertain. Germline CDR1 KGHSH, CDR2 LQKENI. CDR3 length equals 13 residues. The V end lost 6 bases, the J end lost 7 bases, and 15 bases lay between the germline ends. CDR3 loop: CASSRSPPFEAFF. The CDR3 DNA follows: TGTGCCAGCTCCCGAAGCCCCCCGTTTGAAGCTTTCTTT.

For the CDR3, the DNA is TGTGCCAGCAGTGAGTTCAGGGCGGGGGAAAAACTGTTTTTT. Protein: CASSEFRAGEKLFF. The gene calls are TRBV2 and TRBJ1-4, with D possibly being TRBD1 (5 bases). Trimming cost V 3 bases and J 8 bases, with 13 bases left between them. The CDR3 is 14 residues long. The germline gives CDR1 SNHLY, CDR2 FYNNEI.

Here the CDR3 reads CASSTRDGRNSPLHF. The DNA of the CDR3 is TGTGCCAGTAGTACCCGGGACGGCAGAAATTCACCCCTCCACTTT. The chain recombines TRBV19 with TRBJ1-6; D possibly corresponds to TRBD1 (5 bases). CDR3 length equals 15 residues. Germline V lookup: CDR1 LNHDA, CDR2 SQIVND (reference sequence). Deletions cut 4 bases from V and 7 bases from J, with 14 bases between.

Only a few counts were recorded for this clone. The chain is built from TRBV27 and TRBJ2-7; D tentatively fits TRBD1 or TRBD2 (5 bases each). The CDR3 covers 16 residues. V lost 5 bases and J lost 6, with 23 bases in between. Germline V gene data show CDR1 as MNHEY and CDR2 as SMNVEV (reference sequence). As DNA, the CDR3 is TGTGCCAGCAGTCCCACCTTGGGGGTCTCGACGGGCGAGCAGTACTTC. It codes for CASSPTLGVSTGEQYF.

As regards this clone: Distinct nucleotide sequences in the sample also encode this CDR3. The chain carries TRBV6-5 and TRBJ1-2, with a possible D match to TRBD1 (5 bases). This CDR3 comprises 12 residues. Germline values: CDR1 MNHEY, CDR2 SVGAGI. V was pared by 0 bases and J by 8 bases, with 7 bases between. The chain's CDR3 is CASSYSGGGYTF. As DNA, the CDR3 is TGTGCCAGCAGTTACTCCGGGGGGGGCTACACCTTC.

J is TRBJ2-5 and V is TRBV4-1, with D perhaps matching TRBD2 (7 bases). The V end was cut by 4 bases, the J end by 4 bases, with 13 bases between. Germline CDR1 MGHRA, CDR2 YSYEKL. CDR3 size: 14 residues. The CDR3 DNA sequence: TGCGCCAGCAGCCTCGGACTAGGGGGAGAGACCCAGTACTTC. Translated, it gives CASSLGLGGETQYF.

The V gene is TRBV11-2, the J gene TRBJ1-1; possibly TRBD1 for D (6 bases). In germline, CDR1 is SGHAT, CDR2 FQNNGV. V was pared by 2 bases and J by 3 bases, with 16 bases between. CDR3 size: 16 residues. The DNA for the CDR3 is TGTGCCAGCAGCTTATTCTCTAGCCGGGGGCACACTGAAGCTTTCTTT. Encoded protein: CASSLFSSRGHTEAFF.

The genes are TRBV28 and TRBJ1-4; 7 bases map to TRBD1. Germline CDR1 is MDHEN and CDR2 is SYDVKM. V gave up 4 bases and J gave up 5 bases; unmatched junction bases: 1. This CDR3 contains 13 residues. The CDR3 is CASSSTGNEKLFF. The DNA for the CDR3 is TGTGCCAGCAGTTCGACAGGGAATGAAAAACTGTTTTTT.

The chain recombines TRBV5-1 with TRBJ2-3; weak D call: TRBD1 (6 bases). The V gene's germline CDR1 is SGHRS and CDR2 YFSETQ. This CDR3 spans 16 amino acids. Trimming cost V 5 bases and J 3 bases, with 19 bases left between them. The CDR3 DNA sequence: TGCGCCAGCAGTCAAACCTCGGGACAAAAAACAGATACGCAGTATTTT. Residues: CASSQTSGQKTDTQYF.

The table lists this clone with a count of one. J is TRBJ1-1 and V is TRBV10-3; perhaps TRBD1 as D (6 bases). V was cut by 3 bases and J by 3 bases, with 11 bases left in between. The CDR3 contains 14 residues. Germline V gene data show CDR1 as ENHRY and CDR2 as SYGVKD. CDR3 in DNA: TGTGCCATCAGTGATCGGGGGCTGGACACTGAAGCTTTCTTT. Translation: CAISDRGLDTEAFF.

The chain employs TRBV2 and TRBJ1-2; 8 bases are shared with TRBD1. V shed 6 bases, J shed 8 bases, and the junction held 8 bases outside the gene matches. The CDR3 covers 13 residues. The germline V gene encodes CDR1 SNHLY and CDR2 FYNNEI. As DNA, the CDR3 is TGTGCCAGCAGACCCCAGGGGGCGGGAGGCTACACCTTC. Its protein is CASRPQGAGGYTF.

The rearrangement links TRBV12-3 or TRBV12-4 to TRBJ1-1; D possibly corresponds to TRBD1 (6 bases). CDR3 length equals 13 residues. Trimming stripped 5 bases from V and 5 bases from J, with 12 bases between. CDR3 sequence reads: CASSIGGATEAFF. Written as DNA, the CDR3 is TGTGCCAGCAGTATTGGGGGGGCGACTGAAGCTTTCTTT.

The chain joins TRBV10-1 to TRBJ2-7, with D unresolved. The germline V gene encodes CDR1 WNHNN and CDR2 SYGVQD (reference sequence). CDR3 size: 13 residues. V lost 0 bases, J lost 6 bases, and 9 bases lay in between. The CDR3 here is CASSESPSREQYF. CDR3 DNA sequence: TGCGCCAGCAGTGAGTCCCCCTCCCGCGAGCAGTACTTC.

This chain connects TRBV6-5 to TRBJ1-2, with 10 bases fitting TRBD1. CDR3 length equals 14 residues. After removal of 7 bases from V and 8 bases from J, the junction contained 10 bases not matched to a gene. Germline-derived CDR1 and CDR2 are MNHEY and SVGAGI. The CDR3 loop reads CASKDTGTGDGYTF. In DNA form, the CDR3 reads TGTGCCAGCAAAGACACCGGGACAGGGGACGGCTACACCTTC.

The V gene is TRBV2, the J gene TRBJ1-1, with a possible D match to TRBD1 (5 bases). The CDR3 length is 12 residues. The V and J ends lost 3 bases and 6 bases respectively, with 8 bases between them. Germline V CDR1 and CDR2: SNHLY, FYNNEI. In nucleotides, the CDR3 is TGTGCCAGCAGTGACAGGGCAGCTGAAGCTTTCTTT. It encodes CASSDRAAEAFF.

The chain carries TRBV27 and TRBJ1-1, with TRBD1 as a possible D gene (5 bases). The CDR3 extends over 15 amino acids. Between the trimmed V and J ends, which lost 1 base and 3 bases, there was a span of 12 bases. Germline loops: CDR1 MNHEY, CDR2 SMNVEV (reference sequence). The CDR3 bases are TGTGCCAGCAGTTTATGGGTGGGGGGGGACACTGAAGCTTTCTTT. This translates into CASSLWVGGDTEAFF.

This clone came up once. The chain has TRBV5-1 and TRBJ1-1; 10 nucleotides match TRBD1. The ends lost 4 bases at V and 4 bases at J; junction bases unmatched: 7. The CDR3 is made up of 15 amino acids. Per germline, CDR1 SGHRS and CDR2 YFSETQ. The CDR3 spells CASSGRTGGGTEAFF. Here the CDR3 DNA reads TGCGCCAGCAGCGGGCGGACAGGGGGAGGCACTGAAGCTTTCTTT. The whole variable domain, filled in from reference TRBV5-1 and TRBJ1-1, reads KAGVTQTPRYLIKTRGQQVTLSCSPISGHRSVSWYQQTPGQGLQFLFEYFSETQRNKGNFPGRFSGRQFSNSRSEMNVSTLELGDSALYLCASSGRTGGGTEAFFGQGTRLTVV.

The V gene is TRBV4-1, the J gene TRBJ2-2; 8 positions match TRBD2. V shed 0 bases and J 9 bases; nucleotides not matched to a gene: 3. CDR1 and CDR2 (germline): MGHRA, YSYEKL. The CDR3 extends over 14 amino acids. CDR3 in amino acids: CASSQDLAGWELFF. The CDR3 DNA reads TGCGCCAGCAGCCAAGACTTAGCGGGGTGGGAGCTGTTTTTT.

The chain carries TRBV14 and TRBJ2-2, with TRBD2 matching over 8 bases. The CDR3 is 15 residues long. Germline values: CDR1 SGHDN, CDR2 FVKESK. The J segment lost 5 bases and the V segment lost 2 bases, leaving 4 bases of the junction unmatched. CDR3 nucleotides: TGTGCCAGCAGCCAAACGCTAGCGGGTACCGGGGAGCTGTTTTTT. This gives the protein CASSQTLAGTGELFF. Full variable domain (rest looked up from reference TRBV14 and TRBJ2-2): EAGVTQFPSHSVIEKGQTVTLRCDPISGHDNLYWYRRVMGKEIKFLLHFVKESKQDESGMPNNRFLAERTGGTYSTLKVQPAELEDSGVYFCASSQTLAGTGELFFGEGSRLTVL.

The chain recombines TRBV18 with TRBJ1-1; D call uncertain. Trimming took off 0 bases at V and 4 bases at J, with 12 bases between the two ends. Looked up from germline, CDR1 is KGHSH and CDR2 is LQKENI. CDR3 length: 15 residues. CDR3 DNA: TGTGCCAGCTCACCACCGAGATTAAGAGGCACTGAAGCTTTCTTT. Its protein product is CASSPPRLRGTEAFF.

The chain links TRBV7-9 to TRBJ2-5, with 9 nucleotides matching TRBD1. This CDR3 has 15 amino acids. Germline V gives CDR1 SEHNR, CDR2 FQNEAQ (reference sequence). The J segment lost 3 bases and the V segment lost 7 bases, leaving 9 bases of the junction unmatched. The CDR3 DNA reads as TGTGCCAGCACCCACAGGGGGCGCGTGGAAGAGACCCAGTACTTC. Its translation: CASTHRGRVEETQYF. The full variable domain, completed using reference TRBV7-9 and TRBJ2-5, is DTGVSQNPRHKITKRGQNVTFRCDPISEHNRLYWYRQTLGQGPEFLTYFQNEAQLEKSRLLSDRFSAERPKGSFSTLEIQRTEQGDSAMYLCASTHRGRVEETQYFGPGTRLLVL.

This chain uses TRBV5-4 with TRBJ2-5; D possibly corresponds to TRBD2 (5 bases). The V end lost 4 bases, the J end lost 5 bases, and 12 bases lay between the germline ends. In germline, CDR1 is SGHNT, CDR2 YYREEE (reference sequence). The CDR3 has 13 residues. In DNA form, the CDR3 reads TGTGCCAGCAGCCCTCCGGGGTGGGAGACCCAGTACTTC. This gives the protein CASSPPGWETQYF.